This TCR beta chain was sequenced during a study of cytomegalovirus exposure and HLA in healthy donors. Whole-study results and caveats: The classifier reportedly diagnosed cytomegalovirus status with high specificity and sensitivity.

Repertoires were generated with immunoSEQ multiplex PCR, while TCRdb's copy carries only in-frame clones and drops some. Here the sample spans about 200,000 clones, over 80% being singletons. Trimming pared 4 bases from V and 5 bases from J, leaving 18 bases between. This CDR3 comprises 15 residues. Germline CDR1 is MNHEY and CDR2 is SMNVEV (reference sequence). Comments on this clone: The target antigen is unknown.

The TCR sequence derives from a woman under 30 in good health and CMV-seronegative. This chain uses TRBV27 with TRBJ2-7; D possibly corresponds to TRBD1 (5 bases). What was sequenced was PBMCs. CDR3 nucleotides: TGTGCCAGCAGTTCAGGGCAGGTTATACGCCACGAGCAGTACTTC. This gives the protein CASSSGQVIRHEQYF.